Each of the 17 T cell receptor beta chains below was sequenced from the same sample in a study of T-cell reconstitution after alpha-beta-depleted transplantation in children. Construction of the TCRbeta library involved unique molecular identifiers. TCRdb used MiXCR to reprocess the PCR reads, holding one entry per CDR3 protein. The data contain approximately 130,000 distinct CDR3 sequences, more than 9.5% of them singletons. Sequenced here: PBMCs, mostly from graft donor cells, sampled 180 days after TCRalphabeta/CD19-depleted stem cell transplant. The receptors originated from a girl less than two years old who had a stem cell transplant for combined immunodeficiency, so the T cells may come from the graft donor.

This clonotype was picked up many times. This chain connects TRBV7-2 to TRBJ1-5; D remains unclear. V lost 2 bases and J 1 base, leaving 6 bases between the germline ends. CDR1 is SGHTA, CDR2 FQGNSA, per germline. The CDR3 has 14 residues. The CDR3 reads CASSLSRSNQPQHF. DNA for the CDR3: TGTGCCAGCAGCTTAAGTAGGAGCAATCAGCCCCAGCATTTT.

This clonotype occurred a few times. The chain carries TRBV19 and TRBJ1-4; D is uncertain. CDR1 LNHDA and CDR2 SQIVND come from the germline V gene (reference sequence). The V end was cut by 5 bases, the J end by 3 bases, with 13 bases between. CDR3 size: 15 residues. Here the CDR3 reads CASSPQRLANEKLFF. Here the CDR3 DNA reads TGTGCCAGTAGTCCGCAGAGGTTGGCTAATGAAAAACTGTTTTTT.

Ten or more counts support this clonotype. The chain joins TRBV6-1 to TRBJ2-5; D is undetermined. This CDR3 contains 11 residues. The V end lost 8 bases, the J end lost 1 base, and 5 bases lay between the germline ends. Germline-derived CDR1 and CDR2 are MNHNS and SASEGT. CDR3 nucleotide sequence: TGTGCCAGCGCTATCCAAGAGACCCAGTACTTC. Translation: CASAIQETQYF.

This clonotype has only a few counts. The rearrangement links TRBV5-1 to TRBJ1-2; D remains ambiguous. The germline gives CDR1 SGHRS, CDR2 YFSETQ. V lost 1 base, J lost 2 bases, and 12 bases lay in between. This CDR3 region has 15 residues. In DNA form, the CDR3 reads TGCGCCAGCAGCTTGAGCTTCGGTAAAAACTATGGCTACACCTTC. It codes for CASSLSFGKNYGYTF.

This clonotype appeared a few times. V and J are TRBV20-1 and TRBJ1-4; no firm D call. The CDR3 has 14 amino acids. Germline assignment: CDR1 DFQATT and CDR2 SNEGSKA (reference sequence). V was cut by 5 bases and J by 8 bases, with 18 bases left in between. In nucleotides, the CDR3 is TGCAGTGCTGCTGGACCGTTTTATATAGAAAAACTGTTTTTT. It yields the protein CSAAGPFYIEKLFF.

In its sample, this clonotype was seen a few times. This chain connects TRBV10-3 to TRBJ2-6; D is perhaps TRBD1 or TRBD2 (5 bases each). The CDR3 is 18 residues long. Germline V gene sequence: CDR1 ENHRY, CDR2 SYGVKD. The CDR3 coding sequence is TGTGCTGCAGCGTGGGTAAGGGGAGCTAACTCTGGGGCCAACGTCCTGACTTTC. It encodes CAAAWVRGANSGANVLTF.

The chain has TRBV20-1 and TRBJ2-7, with 8 nucleotides matching TRBD1. This CDR3 contains 15 residues. The V gene's germline CDR1 is DFQATT and CDR2 SNEGSKA (reference sequence). V trimming: 7 bases; J trimming: 5 bases; junction bases outside the gene matches: 16. The CDR3 nucleotides read TGCAGTGTCGATTACGGGACAGGAAAAGCCCACGAGCAGTACTTC. This translates into CSVDYGTGKAHEQYF.

This clonotype has a count of ten or more. The V gene is TRBV27, the J gene TRBJ2-3; TRBD2 matches at 10 bases. J gave up 8 bases and V 7 bases, and 12 bases lay outside the gene matches. The CDR3 consists of 15 residues. Germline CDR1 and CDR2: MNHEY and SMNVEV (reference sequence). DNA of the CDR3: TGTGCCAGCAAGTCGGGTAGCGGGAGGATTCCTACGCAGTATTTT. Translation: CASKSGSGRIPTQYF.

This clonotype was counted a few times. This chain links TRBV20-1 with TRBJ2-5, with 8 bases lining up with TRBD1. The CDR3 is made up of 16 amino acids. The V gene's germline CDR1 is DFQATT and CDR2 SNEGSKA (reference sequence). V shed 5 bases and J 0 bases; nucleotides not matched to a gene: 11. Written as DNA, the CDR3 is TGCAGTGCTCGCCCCGGGACAGGCCCATACCAAGAGACCCAGTACTTC. This codes for CSARPGTGPYQETQYF.

The chain couples TRBV15 to TRBJ2-3; D is possibly TRBD2 (5 bases). CDR3 length: 15 amino acids. V was cut by 4 bases and J by 5 bases, with 16 bases left in between. Germline loops: CDR1 LNHNV, CDR2 YYDKDF (reference sequence). CDR3 loop: CATSNRLTEGDTQYF. The CDR3 nucleotides are TGTGCCACCAGCAACCGACTAACCGAGGGAGATACGCAGTATTTT.

The chain has TRBV9 and TRBJ2-5, with 8 bases matching TRBD2. The CDR3 loop spans 15 amino acids. The V segment lost 4 bases and the J segment 5 bases; nucleotides outside the gene matches: 10. Germline V CDR1 and CDR2: SGDLS, YYNGEE. In nucleotides, the CDR3 is TGTGCCAGCAGCCCCCGGGGCGGGAGGAGGGAGACCCAGTACTTC. Translating it yields CASSPRGGRRETQYF.

This clonotype was observed a few times. The chain recombines TRBV18 with TRBJ2-1, with D perhaps given as TRBD1 or TRBD2 (5 bases each). Germline-derived CDR1 and CDR2 are KGHSH and LQKENI. The length of the CDR3 is 14 residues. V lost 3 bases and J lost 4, with 10 bases in between. CDR3 coding DNA: TGTGCCAGCTCACCGGCCAGGGAGTACAATGAGCAGTTCTTC. Translation gives CASSPAREYNEQFF. The entire variable domain, with the rest obtained from reference TRBV18 and TRBJ2-1, is as follows: NAGVMQNPRHLVRRRGQEARLRCSPMKGHSHVYWYRQLPEEGLKFMVYLQKENIIDESGMPKERFSAEFPKEGPSILRIQQVVRGDSAAYFCASSPAREYNEQFFGPGTRLTVL.

The chain employs TRBV10-3 and TRBJ1-1; 8 positions agree with TRBD1. In germline, CDR1 is ENHRY, CDR2 SYGVKD. V lost 5 bases and J lost 0; bases outside the gene matches: 5. There are 15 residues in the CDR3. CDR3 amino acids: CAISLTGEVNTEAFF. The CDR3 bases are TGTGCCATCAGTTTGACAGGGGAGGTGAACACTGAAGCTTTCTTT.

This clonotype was observed a handful of times. The CDR3, as DNA: TGTGCCATCAGTGAAAAGGGCCAGGGAGGTCCGCATCAGCCCCAGCATTTT. Translation gives CAISEKGQGGPHQPQHF. The chain combines TRBV10-3 with TRBJ1-5; tentatively, D is TRBD1 (5 bases). This CDR3 comprises 17 residues. The germline V gene has CDR1 ENHRY and CDR2 SYGVKD. Trimming left V 3 bases short and J 5 bases short, with 20 bases between.

This clonotype has at least ten counts. The rearrangement uses TRBV15 and TRBJ2-7, with 7 bases lining up with TRBD1. CDR3 length: 14 residues. The V segment lost 5 bases and the J segment 2 bases; nucleotides outside the gene matches: 6. Germline CDR1 is LNHNV and CDR2 is YYDKDF (reference sequence). This chain's CDR3 is CATSRTGSAYEQYF. The CDR3 DNA reads as TGTGCCACCAGCCGGACAGGTAGTGCCTACGAGCAGTACTTC.

This chain joins TRBV7-2 and TRBJ2-2; no clear D. The CDR3 consists of 15 residues. Trimming cost V 5 bases and J 4 bases, with 14 bases left between them. Per germline, CDR1 SGHTA and CDR2 FQGNSA. Here the CDR3 DNA reads TGTGCCAGCAGCCCAAGGAACTCGCCCACCGGGGAGCTGTTTTTT. Translated, it gives CASSPRNSPTGELFF.

The gene calls are TRBV7-2 and TRBJ2-2; perhaps D is TRBD1 or TRBD2 (5 bases each). The CDR3 contains 15 residues. The germline V gene encodes CDR1 SGHTA and CDR2 FQGNSA. Trimming took off 5 bases at V and 4 bases at J, with 14 bases between the two ends. In nucleotides, the CDR3 is TGTGCCAGCAGCGCCCGGGACCTTCTCACCGGGGAGCTGTTTTTT. Encoded protein: CASSARDLLTGELFF.